The clone carrying this T cell receptor (beta chain) was observed at least ten times. Its antigen is not identified. In the sort, naive CD8 T cells were defined as CD8+CD4-CCR7+CD45RA+. Trimming left V 4 bases short and J 2 bases short, with 14 bases between. From germline, CDR1 is DFQATT and CDR2 SNEGSKA (reference sequence). CDR3 size: 14 residues. For bulk TCR libraries, previously described methods and listed TCR primers were used. TCRdb reprocessed the PCR reads via MiXCR and lists one record per CDR3 protein. This table has under 650,000 distinct CDR3 sequences, less than 20% appearing once. The data are from a study of molecular identifiers for immune sequencing clone quantification. Overall study results and limits: With a barcode shared among identical TCR molecules, highly expanded clone sizes could be underestimated. Clones above 20 RNA copies held over 98% of effector molecules, under 1% in naive cells.

The V and J genes are TRBV20-1 and TRBJ2-5, with unresolved D. The clonotype originates from a human donor in good health. Some libraries in this study had Jurkat cell RNA spiked in. The sample comprised naive CD8+ T cells from blood, with Jurkat cell RNA spiked in. Subset in this sample: FACS-sorted CD8+CD4-CCR7+CD45RA+ naive T cells. The CDR3 nucleotides are TGCAGTGCTAACGGTGATACGAGTCAAGAGACCCAGTACTTC. Amino acids: CSANGDTSQETQYF.